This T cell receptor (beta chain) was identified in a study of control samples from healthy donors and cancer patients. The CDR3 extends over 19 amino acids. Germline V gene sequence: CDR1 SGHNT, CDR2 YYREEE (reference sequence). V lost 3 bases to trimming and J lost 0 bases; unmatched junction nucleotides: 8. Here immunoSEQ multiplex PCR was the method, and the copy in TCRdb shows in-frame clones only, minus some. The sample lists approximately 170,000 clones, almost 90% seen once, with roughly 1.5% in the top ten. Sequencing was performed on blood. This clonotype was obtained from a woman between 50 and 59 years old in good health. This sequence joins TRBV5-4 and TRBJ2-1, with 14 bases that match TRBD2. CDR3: CASSSGLAGGYSSYNEQFF. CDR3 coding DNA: TGTGCCAGCAGCTCCGGACTAGCGGGGGGCTACAGCTCCTACAATGAGCAGTTCTTC.